The 25 T cell receptor beta chains given below trace back to one sample, sequenced in a study of early T cells in non-severe SARS-CoV-2 infection. TCRdb called the 5' RACE reads again in MiXCR, with one record for every CDR3 protein. The table shows approximately 39,000 distinct CDR3 sequences, with 8.5% to 10% occurring only once. Material: whole blood. These TCRs come from an adult who was a healthcare worker with PCR-confirmed SARS-CoV-2 infection or an uninfected control (not recorded which).

The J gene is TRBJ2-7, the V gene TRBV2; 9 positions agree with TRBD2. This CDR3 region has 16 residues. Germline V lookup: CDR1 SNHLY, CDR2 FYNNEI. The trim removed 8 bases at V and 2 bases at J, leaving 13 bases unmatched. For the CDR3, the DNA is TGTGCCAGCGACAAAGGGGCGGGACTAGCAGCCTACGAGCAGTACTTC. Translation: CASDKGAGLAAYEQYF. The whole variable domain, remainder taken from reference TRBV2 and TRBJ2-7, is EPEVTQTPSHQVTQMGQEVILRCVPISNHLYFYWYRQILGQKVEFLVSFYNNEISEKSEIFDDQFSVERPDGSNFTLKIRSTKLEDSAMYFCASDKGAGLAAYEQYFGPGTRLTVT.

This clonotype appeared many times. The V gene is TRBV4-2, the J gene TRBJ2-5, with TRBD2 matching over 8 bases. Germline V CDR1 and CDR2: LGHNA, YNFKEQ. The V segment lost 4 bases and the J segment 4 bases; nucleotides outside the gene matches: 8. CDR3 length: 15 amino acids. CDR3 bases: TGTGCCAGCAGCCCCCCGGGACTAGGTTCAGAGACCCAGTACTTC. This codes for CASSPPGLGSETQYF.

The count of this clonotype is one. The genes are TRBV6-2 or TRBV6-3 and TRBJ2-7; the D gene is possibly TRBD2 (5 bases). The germline CDR1 and CDR2 sequences are MNHEY and SVGEGT. Trimming took 5 bases from V and 7 from J, leaving 9 bases between them. This CDR3 spans 11 amino acids. CDR3 loop: CASSRLQEQYF. The CDR3 region has the DNA TGTGCCAGCAGTCGACTACAAGAGCAGTACTTC.

The table lists this clonotype with many counts. The chain has TRBV3-1 and TRBJ1-2; no clear D gene. Trimming pared 1 base from V and 3 bases from J, leaving 6 bases between. The CDR3 loop spans 13 amino acids. Germline V gives CDR1 LGHDT, CDR2 YNNKEL (reference sequence). The CDR3 here is CASSQGLDYGYTF. DNA for the CDR3: TGTGCCAGCAGCCAAGGCCTGGACTATGGCTACACCTTC.

The table lists this clonotype with a few counts. V is TRBV6-2 or TRBV6-3 and J is TRBJ2-1; tentatively, D is TRBD2 (7 bases). V gave up 1 base and J gave up 7 bases, with 17 bases separating them. CDR1 and CDR2 (germline): MNHEY, SVGEGT. The CDR3 runs to 16 residues. CDR3 sequence reads: CASSYFLAGASNEQFF. The CDR3 coding sequence is TGTGCCAGCAGTTACTTCTTGGCGGGGGCCAGTAATGAGCAGTTCTTC.

At least ten counts were recorded for this clonotype. The V gene is TRBV29-1, the J gene TRBJ2-6, with D tentatively TRBD1 (6 bases). This CDR3 has 16 residues. Trimming took 1 base from V and 2 from J, leaving 12 bases between them. Per the germline V gene, CDR1 is SQVTM and CDR2 is ANQGSEA. CDR3 in DNA: TGCAGCGTTGAAGGAACAGGGACCCCTGGGGCCAACGTCCTGACTTTC. Amino acid sequence: CSVEGTGTPGANVLTF.

The chain has TRBV29-1 and TRBJ1-5, with D possibly being TRBD1 (6 bases). V lost 8 bases to trimming and J lost 4 bases, with 15 bases between them. Germline V lookup: CDR1 SQVTM, CDR2 ANQGSEA. The CDR3 extends over 13 amino acids. DNA for the CDR3: TGCAGCTTCACTCAGGGGTTTAATCAGCCCCAGCATTTT. Its protein is CSFTQGFNQPQHF.

The chain is built from TRBV11-2 and TRBJ2-1, with a weak D call TRBD2 (6 bases). Germline CDR1 is SGHAT and CDR2 is FQNNGV. V lost 5 bases, J lost 5 bases, and 16 bases lay in between. This CDR3 spans 15 amino acids. The CDR3 DNA reads TGTGCCAGCAGCCCGAGACTAGGGGCCGACAATGAGCAGTTCTTC. Amino acid sequence: CASSPRLGADNEQFF.

This clonotype was observed a handful of times. The V call is TRBV28, the J call TRBJ1-6; TRBD1 matches 7 bases. V shed 9 bases, J shed 5 bases, and the junction held 7 bases outside the gene matches. This CDR3 has 14 amino acids. Germline values: CDR1 MDHEN, CDR2 SYDVKM. The CDR3 reads CASRDSLDNSPLHF. The CDR3 DNA sequence: TGTGCCAGTAGGGACAGTCTCGATAATTCACCCCTCCACTTT.

By sample share, this clonotype is medium-sized. This chain uses TRBV6-2 or TRBV6-3 with TRBJ2-3; TRBD1 matches 9 bases. The germline gives CDR1 MNHEY, CDR2 SVGEGT. There are 15 residues in the CDR3. V was clipped by 6 bases and J by 0 bases; unmatched bases: 4. DNA for the CDR3: TGTGCCAGCAGATTGGGACAGGGAAGCACAGATACGCAGTATTTT. Translation: CASRLGQGSTDTQYF.

In its sample, this clonotype was seen many times. The rearrangement links TRBV4-3 to TRBJ2-1, with 8 bases identical to TRBD1. CDR1 LGHNA and CDR2 YSLEER come from the germline V gene. The CDR3 sequence is 13 residues long. Trimming removed 0 bases from V and 15 bases from J; junction bases left unmatched: 7. CDR3 region: CASSQDRGTGPFF. The DNA for the CDR3 is TGCGCCAGCAGCCAAGATAGAGGGACAGGCCCGTTCTTC.

This clonotype was seen more than once but under ten times. The rearrangement joins TRBV10-3 to TRBJ2-3; D may be TRBD1 (5 bases). CDR3 length: 14 amino acids. Germline V gene lookup returns CDR1 ENHRY and CDR2 SYGVKD. V was shortened by 8 bases and J by 2 bases, with 14 bases between the two germline ends. The CDR3 region has the DNA TGTGCCATCCAATCGGACACACACACAGATACGCAGTATTTT. This encodes CAIQSDTHTDTQYF.

Ten or more counts support this clonotype. The genes are TRBV9 and TRBJ2-7; 8 bases are a match to TRBD2. Trimming at V came to 4 bases and at J to 5 bases, leaving 8 bases not matched to a gene. This CDR3 comprises 14 residues. From germline, CDR1 is SGDLS and CDR2 YYNGEE. CDR3 region: CASSSGGFLDEQYF. CDR3 DNA: TGTGCCAGCAGCTCGGGAGGGTTCCTTGACGAGCAGTACTTC.

The chain has TRBV7-2 and TRBJ1-2; D not certain. Germline V CDR1 and CDR2: SGHTA, FQGNSA. Trimming removed 5 bases from V and 4 bases from J, with 14 bases in between. CDR3 length: 14 residues. The CDR3 spells CASSAGGMIYGYTF. In DNA form, the CDR3 reads TGTGCCAGCAGCGCCGGTGGGATGATCTATGGCTACACCTTC.

This clonotype was seen many times. The rearrangement joins TRBV6-1 to TRBJ2-1; D gene uncertain. Trimming cost V 4 bases and J 3 bases, with 13 bases left between them. This CDR3 comprises 15 residues. The germline V gene encodes CDR1 MNHNS and CDR2 SASEGT. Here the CDR3 reads CASSASNQRYNEQFF. CDR3 nucleotides: TGTGCCAGCAGTGCCTCTAATCAGCGCTACAATGAGCAGTTCTTC.

This clonotype was counted at least ten times. The chain recombines TRBV15 with TRBJ2-5; TRBD2 is a possible D gene (6 bases). Trimming pared 1 base from V and 3 bases from J, leaving 15 bases between. There are 16 residues in the CDR3. Germline V gives CDR1 LNHNV, CDR2 YYDKDF (reference sequence). CDR3 residues: CATSRGPRDSEETQYF. CDR3 nucleotides: TGTGCCACCAGCAGAGGGCCCCGGGACTCCGAAGAGACCCAGTACTTC.

CDR3 residues: CASSFLRGETQYF. CDR3 sequence (DNA): TGTGCCAGCAGTTTCCTCAGGGGAGAGACCCAGTACTTC. The V and J genes are TRBV27 and TRBJ2-5, with TRBD1 as a possible D gene (6 bases). Germline loops: CDR1 MNHEY, CDR2 SMNVEV (reference sequence). V gave up 3 bases and J gave up 4 bases, with 9 bases separating them. The CDR3 sequence is 13 residues long.

This clonotype was picked up many times. This chain uses TRBV2 with TRBJ1-1, with D possibly being TRBD1 (5 bases). V lost 0 bases and J 3 bases, leaving 14 bases between the germline ends. The germline V gene has CDR1 SNHLY and CDR2 FYNNEI. The CDR3 runs to 16 residues. The CDR3 region is CASSEAPMIRDTEAFF. The CDR3 nucleotides are TGTGCCAGCAGTGAAGCGCCTATGATCAGGGACACTGAAGCTTTCTTT. The full variable domain, its missing parts supplied by reference TRBV2 and TRBJ1-1, is EPEVTQTPSHQVTQMGQEVILRCVPISNHLYFYWYRQILGQKVEFLVSFYNNEISEKSEIFDDQFSVERPDGSNFTLKIRSTKLEDSAMYFCASSEAPMIRDTEAFFGQGTRLTVV.

The chain joins TRBV7-6 to TRBJ2-2, with a possible D match to TRBD2 (5 bases). Germline lookup yields CDR1 SGHVS and CDR2 FNYEAQ. Trimming left V 2 bases short and J 1 base short, with 11 bases between. This CDR3 is 16 amino acids long. The DNA for the CDR3 is TGTGCCAGCAGCTTACTCGGACTCGAGAACACCGGGGAGCTGTTTTTT. It is translated as CASSLLGLENTGELFF.

The CDR3 nucleotides read TGTGCCAGCAGTTTGATTTCAGGGTCCGTTGAGACCCAGTACTTC. It is translated as CASSLISGSVETQYF. This chain links TRBV27 with TRBJ2-5, with a weak D call TRBD1 (5 bases). Germline V gene lookup returns CDR1 MNHEY and CDR2 SMNVEV (reference sequence). The CDR3 totals 15 residues. V lost 3 bases to trimming and J lost 5 bases, with 16 bases between them.

This clonotype was found a few times. The gene calls are TRBV5-1 and TRBJ1-1; TRBD1 matches at 11 bases. The ends lost 4 bases at V and 4 bases at J; junction bases unmatched: 9. The CDR3 length is 16 residues. The germline CDR1 and CDR2 sequences are SGHRS and YFSETQ. The DNA for the CDR3 is TGCGCCAGCAGCGCTGTGAGGACAGGGGGCGGCACTGAAGCTTTCTTT. This sequence encodes CASSAVRTGGGTEAFF.

Only a few counts were recorded for this clonotype. This chain links TRBV25-1 with TRBJ2-7; 8 bases agree with TRBD2. Germline assignment: CDR1 MGHDK and CDR2 SYGVNS. The CDR3 loop spans 14 amino acids. V was pared by 7 bases and J by 2 bases, with 7 bases of the junction left unmatched. CDR3 protein: CASTREGGPYEQYF. The CDR3 DNA is TGTGCCAGCACACGGGAGGGGGGCCCCTACGAGCAGTACTTC.

This chain links TRBV4-3 with TRBJ1-6; D unresolved. CDR1 is LGHNA and CDR2 is YSLEER in the germline V gene. The CDR3 sequence is 14 residues long. V was cut by 1 base and J by 7 bases, with 8 bases left in between. CDR3 nucleotide sequence: TGCGCCAGCAGCCAAGTAGAAGGGAATTCACCCCTCCACTTT. This codes for CASSQVEGNSPLHF.

This clonotype was seen at least ten times. The gene calls are TRBV28 and TRBJ1-1; 7 bases are shared with TRBD1. This CDR3 spans 13 amino acids. Trimming cost V 8 bases and J 1 base; bases outside gene matches: 4. CDR1 and CDR2 (germline): MDHEN, SYDVKM. The CDR3 bases are TGTGCCAGCTTGGCAGGGGGGAACACTGAAGCTTTCTTT. Its protein product is CASLAGGNTEAFF. Based on the CDR3 plus reference TRBV28 and TRBJ1-1, the full variable domain is DVKVTQSSRYLVKRTGEKVFLECVQDMDHENMFWYRQDPGLGLRLIYFSYDVKMKEKGDIPEGYSVSREKKERFSLILESASTNQTSMYLCASLAGGNTEAFFGQGTRLTVV.

This clonotype was seen repeatedly, ten times or more. V is TRBV20-1 and J is TRBJ1-4; the D is unclear. Germline values: CDR1 DFQATT, CDR2 SNEGSKA (reference sequence). V was cut by 3 bases and J by 8 bases, with 19 bases left in between. The CDR3 has 15 residues. The CDR3 DNA follows: TGCAGTGCTAGTCCACCCGATGGGGATAGGGAAAAACTGTTTTTT. This encodes CSASPPDGDREKLFF.